Here is one TCR beta chain with its context. This entry is derived from a study of blood T cell repertoires in COVID-19. Study context: Specimens from acute and convalescent COVID-19 originated in the United States, Italy and Spain.

Under the authors' procedure: Quantification of nucleated cells was approximated via reference gene primer amplification. Profiling relied on immunoSEQ multiplex PCR, and the TCRdb table lists in-frame clones only, not all of them. That table supplies the V and J calls and clone size; D and trimming were determined from the DNA. This sample has under 300,000 clones; 80% to 95% occur once, and the top ten carry 1.5% to 2%. V lost 5 bases to trimming and J lost 3 bases, with 19 bases between them. From germline, CDR1 is SEHNR and CDR2 FQNEAQ (reference sequence). This CDR3 is built from 16 residues. Each participant's cohort was designated according to participant-reported clinical history. Before being deemed recovered, Cohort 3 donors had two negative PCRs, clearance, or symptom resolution.

The specimen sequenced was PBMCs or T cells enriched from blood (not recorded which). V gene TRBV7-9 combines with J gene TRBJ1-1, with D maybe TRBD1 (6 bases). The sequence was collected from a woman younger than 35 who had recovered from COVID-19. The CDR3 region is CASSATQGFRDTEAFF. CDR3 nucleotides: TGTGCCAGCAGCGCAACTCAGGGGTTTAGGGACACTGAAGCTTTCTTT.